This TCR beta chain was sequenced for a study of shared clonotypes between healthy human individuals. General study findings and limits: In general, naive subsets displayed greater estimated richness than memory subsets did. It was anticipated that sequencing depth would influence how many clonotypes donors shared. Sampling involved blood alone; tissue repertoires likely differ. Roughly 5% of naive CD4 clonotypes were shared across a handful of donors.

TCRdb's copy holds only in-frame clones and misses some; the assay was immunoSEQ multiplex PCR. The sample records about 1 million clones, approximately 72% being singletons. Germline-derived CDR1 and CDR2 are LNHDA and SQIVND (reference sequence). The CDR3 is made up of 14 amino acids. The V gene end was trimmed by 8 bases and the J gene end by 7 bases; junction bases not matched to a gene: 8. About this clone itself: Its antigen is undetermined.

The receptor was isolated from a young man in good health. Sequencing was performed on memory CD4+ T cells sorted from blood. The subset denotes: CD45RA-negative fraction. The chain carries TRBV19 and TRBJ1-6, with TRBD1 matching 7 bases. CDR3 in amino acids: CASDAGTENSPLHF. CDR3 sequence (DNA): TGTGCCAGTGATGCCGGGACAGAAAATTCACCCCTCCACTTT.